The T cell receptor (beta chain) under discussion was sequenced for a study of CD8+ T cells in alopecia areata. Per germline, CDR1 SNHLY and CDR2 FYNNEI. The CDR3 extends over 11 amino acids. V was trimmed by 6 bases and J by 6 bases, leaving 8 bases between them. PBMCs were stained for CD3, CD4 and CD8, and CD4+ and CD8+ T cells were sorted. RNA extraction was followed by reverse transcription into cDNA, which acted as the sequencing template. Here immunoSEQ multiplex PCR was the method, and the copy in TCRdb shows in-frame clones only, minus some. The table has fewer than 110,000 clones, approximately 58% seen once. Findings and limits, study-wide: Possibly because of HLA-related factors, TCR sharing was less clear across patients than in mice. Scalp sequencing also captures normal skin's resident alphabeta T cells. Relative to normal scalp, lesional scalp, especially alopecia totalis/universalis, showed higher clonality.

Turning to this clone: What it binds is unknown.

The chain links TRBV2 to TRBJ1-2; D ambiguous. The sample taken for sequencing was CD4+ T cells sorted from blood. This clonotype was sampled from a human donor in good health. CDR3 loop: CASRPQDGYTF. The CDR3 nucleotides read TGTGCCAGCAGGCCCCAAGATGGCTACACCTTC.